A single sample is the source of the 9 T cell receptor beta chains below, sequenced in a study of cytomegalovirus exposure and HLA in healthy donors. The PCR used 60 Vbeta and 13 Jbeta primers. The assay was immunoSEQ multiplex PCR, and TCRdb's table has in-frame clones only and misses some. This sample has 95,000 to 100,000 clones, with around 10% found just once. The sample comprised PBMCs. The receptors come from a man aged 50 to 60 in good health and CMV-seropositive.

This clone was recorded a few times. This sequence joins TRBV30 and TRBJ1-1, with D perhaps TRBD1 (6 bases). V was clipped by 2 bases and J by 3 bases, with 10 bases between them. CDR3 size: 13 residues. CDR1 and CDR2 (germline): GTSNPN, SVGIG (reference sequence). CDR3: CAWSNRADTEAFF. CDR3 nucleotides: TGTGCCTGGAGTAACAGGGCCGACACTGAAGCTTTCTTT. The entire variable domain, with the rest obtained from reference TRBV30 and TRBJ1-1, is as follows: SQTIHQWPATLVQPVGSPLSLECTVEGTSNPNLYWYRQAAGRGLQLLFYSVGIGQISSEVPQNLSASRPQDRQFILSSKKLLLSDSGFYLCAWSNRADTEAFFGQGTRLTVV.

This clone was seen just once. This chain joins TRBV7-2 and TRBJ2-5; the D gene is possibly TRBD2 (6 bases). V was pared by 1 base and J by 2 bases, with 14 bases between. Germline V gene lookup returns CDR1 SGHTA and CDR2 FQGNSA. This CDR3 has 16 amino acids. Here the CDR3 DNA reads TGTGCCAGCAGCTTAGTGGGGACTTTTCTACAAGAGACCCAGTACTTC. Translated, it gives CASSLVGTFLQETQYF.

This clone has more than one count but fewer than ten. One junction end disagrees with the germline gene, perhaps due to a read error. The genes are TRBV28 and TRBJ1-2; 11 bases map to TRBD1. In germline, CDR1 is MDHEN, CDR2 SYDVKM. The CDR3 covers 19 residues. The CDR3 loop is CASSLWASLPGTGGGGYPF. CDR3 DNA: TGTGCCAGCAGTTTATGGGCCTCTTTGCCCGGGACAGGGGGAGGAGGCTACCCCTTC.

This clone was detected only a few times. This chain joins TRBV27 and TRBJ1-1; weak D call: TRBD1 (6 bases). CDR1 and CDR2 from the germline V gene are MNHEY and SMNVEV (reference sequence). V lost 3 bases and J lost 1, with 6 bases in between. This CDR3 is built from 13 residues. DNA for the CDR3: TGTGCCAGCAGTTTGGACAGGAACACTGAAGCTTTCTTT. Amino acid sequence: CASSLDRNTEAFF.

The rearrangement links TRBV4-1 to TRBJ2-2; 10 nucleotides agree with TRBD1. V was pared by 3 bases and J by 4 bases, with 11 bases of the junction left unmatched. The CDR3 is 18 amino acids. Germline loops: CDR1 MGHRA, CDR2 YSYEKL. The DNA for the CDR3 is TGCGCCAGCAGCCAGGGGACAGGGGAGGGGGAGGGCACCGGGGAGCTGTTTTTT. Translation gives CASSQGTGEGEGTGELFF.

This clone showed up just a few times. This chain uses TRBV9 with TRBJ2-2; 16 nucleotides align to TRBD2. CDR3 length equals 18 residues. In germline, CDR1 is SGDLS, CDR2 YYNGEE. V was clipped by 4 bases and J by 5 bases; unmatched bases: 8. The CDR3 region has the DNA TGTGCCAGCAGCCCAGGGACTAGCGGGAGGGCCGAGACCGGGGAGCTGTTTTTT. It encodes CASSPGTSGRAETGELFF.

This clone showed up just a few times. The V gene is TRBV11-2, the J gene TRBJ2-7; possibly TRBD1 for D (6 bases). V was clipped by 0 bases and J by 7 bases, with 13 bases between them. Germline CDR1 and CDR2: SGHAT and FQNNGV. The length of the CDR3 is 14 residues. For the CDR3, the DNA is TGTGCCAGCAGCTTAGAGTGGGGGCTGGGGGAGCAGTACTTC. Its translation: CASSLEWGLGEQYF.

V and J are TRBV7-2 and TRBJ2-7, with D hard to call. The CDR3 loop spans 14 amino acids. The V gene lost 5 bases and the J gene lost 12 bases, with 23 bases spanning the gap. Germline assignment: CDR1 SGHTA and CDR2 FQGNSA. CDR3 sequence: CASSPQAVTIDLYF. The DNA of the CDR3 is TGTGCCAGCAGCCCTCAGGCCGTCACGATAGATCTGTACTTC.

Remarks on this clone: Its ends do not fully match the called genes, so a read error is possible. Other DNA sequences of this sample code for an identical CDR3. In nucleotides, the CDR3 is TGTAGCGTAGCGGGACCCACAGATACGCAGTATTTT. Translating gives CSVAGPTDTQYF. This chain connects TRBV29-1 to TRBJ2-3, with TRBD2 matching 8 bases. This CDR3 is built from 12 residues. Germline CDR1 and CDR2: SQVTM and ANQGSEA.